The 20 T cell receptor beta chains below all came from one sample that was sequenced in a study of blood T cell repertoires in COVID-19. Clones were read by immunoSEQ multiplex PCR, and TCRdb kept only the in-frame ones, dropping some. This table holds some 250,000 clones, about 87% found once. Sequenced: peripheral blood. The receptors come from a woman aged 55-69 years with COVID-19, enrolled during active disease.

This chain joins TRBV7-9 and TRBJ2-3; D might be TRBD2 (5 bases). V was trimmed by 2 bases and J by 4 bases, leaving 19 bases between them. This CDR3 comprises 17 residues. CDR1 and CDR2 (germline): SEHNR, FQNEAQ (reference sequence). The CDR3 DNA is TGTGCCAGCAGCTTAAGGTCGAGCGGCTCCTCGGCAGATACGCAGTATTTT. Translated: CASSLRSSGSSADTQYF.

In DNA form, the CDR3 reads TGTGCCAGCAGCGCGGGTCCAGGGGGGACCCAGTACTTC. Its protein is CASSAGPGGTQYF. This chain joins TRBV7-3 and TRBJ2-5, with 7 bases that match TRBD1. This CDR3 region has 13 residues. Germline V gene data show CDR1 as SGHTA and CDR2 as FQGTGA. Trimming cost V 5 bases and J 7 bases; bases outside gene matches: 7.

The rearrangement links TRBV6-2 or TRBV6-3 to TRBJ2-2; 7 bases agree with TRBD1. CDR1 is MNHEY, CDR2 SVGEGT, per germline. The CDR3 runs 21 residues. The junction had 27 bases not matched to a gene; V was cut back by 4 bases and J by 7 bases. Written as DNA, the CDR3 is TGTGCCAGCAGTTTCCCTACTAGACAGGGCCCGACAGGTTTAATCTACGGGGAGCTGTTTTTT. Protein: CASSFPTRQGPTGLIYGELFF.

This chain connects TRBV4-3 to TRBJ2-7; D may be TRBD2 (6 bases). V dropped 0 bases and J dropped 3 bases, with 12 bases sitting between them. The CDR3 totals 15 residues. CDR1 and CDR2 (germline): LGHNA, YSLEER. The CDR3 DNA reads as TGCGCCAGCAGCCAAGAGGGCGGGGCGTTCTACGAGCAGTACTTC. Translated: CASSQEGGAFYEQYF.

The chain recombines TRBV5-4 with TRBJ2-1; D unclear. From germline, CDR1 is SGHNT and CDR2 YYREEE (reference sequence). V dropped 0 bases and J dropped 0 bases, with 7 bases sitting between them. The length of the CDR3 is 15 residues. This chain's CDR3 is CASSLGVSSYNEQFF. The DNA for the CDR3 is TGTGCCAGCAGCTTGGGCGTAAGCTCCTACAATGAGCAGTTCTTC.

CDR3 sequence (DNA): TGTGCCAGCAGCTTATTGACGGGAGCAGGAGCCAAAAACATTCAGTACTTC. It codes for CASSLLTGAGAKNIQYF. The V call is TRBV7-9, the J call TRBJ2-4; D might be TRBD2 (6 bases). The CDR3 consists of 17 residues. The germline gives CDR1 SEHNR, CDR2 FQNEAQ (reference sequence). Trimming pared 2 bases from V and 0 bases from J, leaving 14 bases between.

This sequence joins TRBV2 and TRBJ2-1; 9 nucleotides agree with TRBD2. J gave up 5 bases and V 6 bases, and 8 bases lay outside the gene matches. The germline V gene encodes CDR1 SNHLY and CDR2 FYNNEI. This CDR3 contains 15 residues. The CDR3 region is CASRFELAGDNEQFF. CDR3 bases: TGTGCCAGCAGATTCGAACTAGCGGGCGACAATGAGCAGTTCTTC.

The chain links TRBV19 to TRBJ1-2; D may be TRBD1 (5 bases). Deletions cut 3 bases from V and 7 bases from J, with 12 bases between. The CDR3 spans 13 residues. The germline V gene has CDR1 LNHDA and CDR2 SQIVND (reference sequence). The DNA of the CDR3 is TGTGCCAGTAGTATCGCCAGGGAAGGTGGCTACACCTTC. It specifies CASSIAREGGYTF.

The chain recombines TRBV5-6 with TRBJ1-2, with D hard to call. The CDR3 loop spans 13 amino acids. Germline loops: CDR1 SGHDT, CDR2 YYEEEE. Trimming removed 2 bases at V and 4 bases at J, with 9 bases between. CDR3 DNA: TGTGCCAGCAGCTTTTCGGGATTCTATGGCTACACCTTC. Translating it yields CASSFSGFYGYTF.

The chain uses TRBV28 and TRBJ2-1, with D possibly being TRBD1 or TRBD2 (9 bases each). Germline CDR1 and CDR2: MDHEN and SYDVKM. The CDR3 has 20 residues. V was pared by 4 bases and J by 7 bases, with 32 bases between. The CDR3 reads CASSWTGALIAGVGKNEQFF. CDR3 DNA sequence: TGTGCCAGCAGTTGGACAGGGGCCCTTATAGCGGGAGTGGGAAAAAATGAGCAGTTCTTC.

This clone was detected many times. The rearrangement uses TRBV7-2 and TRBJ1-2, with a tentative D call TRBD1 (5 bases). Germline CDR1 reads SGHTA; CDR2 reads FQGNSA. V was pared by 1 base and J by 8 bases, with 11 bases between. The CDR3 covers 13 residues. CDR3 sequence reads: CASSLGAGRGYTF. CDR3 sequence (DNA): TGTGCCAGCAGCTTAGGTGCAGGGAGGGGCTACACCTTC.

This sequence joins TRBV5-1 and TRBJ2-5, with 10 bases lining up with TRBD1. Germline CDR1 reads SGHRS; CDR2 reads YFSETQ. With 2 bases clipped from V and 2 bases from J, the junction kept 3 bases outside the gene matches. CDR3 length equals 15 residues. The CDR3 nucleotides are TGCGCCAGCAGCTTTAAGGACAGGGGGCAAGAGACCCAGTACTTC. Amino acids: CASSFKDRGQETQYF.

The chain joins TRBV28 to TRBJ1-4, with a weak D call TRBD1 (6 bases). In germline, CDR1 is MDHEN, CDR2 SYDVKM. The CDR3 runs to 13 residues. Trimming pared 8 bases from V and 5 bases from J, leaving 12 bases between. CDR3 sequence (DNA): TGTGCCAGCCAAGGGGGGGCGAATGAAAAACTGTTTTTT. Amino acid sequence: CASQGGANEKLFF.

The rearrangement links TRBV7-2 to TRBJ1-6; D is unclear. The germline CDR1 and CDR2 sequences are SGHTA and FQGNSA. With 2 bases removed from V and 8 bases from J, the gap between germline ends came to 7 bases. The CDR3 extends over 13 amino acids. The CDR3 sequence is CASSLNRDSPLHF. CDR3 DNA sequence: TGTGCCAGCAGCTTAAATCGGGATTCACCCCTCCACTTT.

With respect to this clone: A single base separates this from a much larger clone, so it may be a read error. This sequence joins TRBV6-4 and TRBJ2-2, with D possibly being TRBD1 (6 bases). The germline V gene has CDR1 MRHNA and CDR2 SNTAGT. The CDR3 consists of 16 residues. The CDR3 loop reads CASSDSDRTNAGELFF. The CDR3 nucleotides are TGTGCCAGCAGTGACTCAGACAGGACGAACGCCGGGGAGCTGTTTTTT.

The chain joins TRBV7-2 to TRBJ1-1, with a weak D call TRBD1 (5 bases). V was clipped by 0 bases and J by 5 bases, with 10 bases between them. CDR1 SGHTA and CDR2 FQGNSA come from the germline V gene. The CDR3 is made up of 14 amino acids. CDR3 in DNA: TGTGCCAGCAGCTTAGCAGCAGGGCGGACTGAAGCTTTCTTT. Protein product: CASSLAAGRTEAFF. Variable domain in full (rest from reference TRBV7-2 and TRBJ1-1): GAGVSQSPSNKVTEKGKDVELRCDPISGHTALYWYRQSLGQGLEFLIYFQGNSAPDKSGLPSDRFSAERTGGSVSTLTIQRTQQEDSAVYLCASSLAAGRTEAFFGQGTRLTVV.

V gene TRBV5-4 combines with J gene TRBJ2-2; a possible D gene is TRBD2 (5 bases). The germline gives CDR1 SGHNT, CDR2 YYREEE (reference sequence). The V end lost 2 bases, the J end lost 6 bases, and 17 bases lay between the germline ends. This CDR3 is 16 amino acids long. CDR3 in amino acids: CASSLLGRRVAGELFF. CDR3 bases: TGTGCCAGCAGCTTACTAGGCCGACGGGTGGCCGGGGAGCTGTTTTTT.

This chain joins TRBV6-5 and TRBJ1-4; 7 positions match TRBD1. Germline CDR1 MNHEY, CDR2 SVGAGI. CDR3 length equals 15 residues. The V and J ends lost 7 bases and 3 bases, in that order; junction bases with no gene match: 8. The CDR3 DNA sequence: TGTGCCAGCATCCAATCGGGACAGCCTAATGAAAAACTGTTTTTT. This translates into CASIQSGQPNEKLFF.

The rearrangement links TRBV11-3 to TRBJ2-6, with TRBD2 identical over 11 bases. The CDR3 loop spans 19 amino acids. Germline assignment: CDR1 SGHNT and CDR2 YENEEA. V was pared by 0 bases and J by 2 bases, with 6 bases of the junction left unmatched. In DNA, the CDR3 is TGTGCCAGCAGCTTAGAACTAGCGGGAGTATTGACTGGGGCCAACGTCCTGACTTTC. Its protein product is CASSLELAGVLTGANVLTF.

This clone was observed a single time. V and J are TRBV5-1 and TRBJ1-4; 7 positions match TRBD1. This CDR3 has 14 amino acids. V lost 1 base and J lost 7; bases outside the gene matches: 4. Germline CDR1 and CDR2: SGHRS and YFSETQ. CDR3 amino acids: CASSLTGAPEKLFF. The CDR3 nucleotides read TGCGCCAGCAGCTTGACAGGGGCCCCTGAAAAACTGTTTTTT.